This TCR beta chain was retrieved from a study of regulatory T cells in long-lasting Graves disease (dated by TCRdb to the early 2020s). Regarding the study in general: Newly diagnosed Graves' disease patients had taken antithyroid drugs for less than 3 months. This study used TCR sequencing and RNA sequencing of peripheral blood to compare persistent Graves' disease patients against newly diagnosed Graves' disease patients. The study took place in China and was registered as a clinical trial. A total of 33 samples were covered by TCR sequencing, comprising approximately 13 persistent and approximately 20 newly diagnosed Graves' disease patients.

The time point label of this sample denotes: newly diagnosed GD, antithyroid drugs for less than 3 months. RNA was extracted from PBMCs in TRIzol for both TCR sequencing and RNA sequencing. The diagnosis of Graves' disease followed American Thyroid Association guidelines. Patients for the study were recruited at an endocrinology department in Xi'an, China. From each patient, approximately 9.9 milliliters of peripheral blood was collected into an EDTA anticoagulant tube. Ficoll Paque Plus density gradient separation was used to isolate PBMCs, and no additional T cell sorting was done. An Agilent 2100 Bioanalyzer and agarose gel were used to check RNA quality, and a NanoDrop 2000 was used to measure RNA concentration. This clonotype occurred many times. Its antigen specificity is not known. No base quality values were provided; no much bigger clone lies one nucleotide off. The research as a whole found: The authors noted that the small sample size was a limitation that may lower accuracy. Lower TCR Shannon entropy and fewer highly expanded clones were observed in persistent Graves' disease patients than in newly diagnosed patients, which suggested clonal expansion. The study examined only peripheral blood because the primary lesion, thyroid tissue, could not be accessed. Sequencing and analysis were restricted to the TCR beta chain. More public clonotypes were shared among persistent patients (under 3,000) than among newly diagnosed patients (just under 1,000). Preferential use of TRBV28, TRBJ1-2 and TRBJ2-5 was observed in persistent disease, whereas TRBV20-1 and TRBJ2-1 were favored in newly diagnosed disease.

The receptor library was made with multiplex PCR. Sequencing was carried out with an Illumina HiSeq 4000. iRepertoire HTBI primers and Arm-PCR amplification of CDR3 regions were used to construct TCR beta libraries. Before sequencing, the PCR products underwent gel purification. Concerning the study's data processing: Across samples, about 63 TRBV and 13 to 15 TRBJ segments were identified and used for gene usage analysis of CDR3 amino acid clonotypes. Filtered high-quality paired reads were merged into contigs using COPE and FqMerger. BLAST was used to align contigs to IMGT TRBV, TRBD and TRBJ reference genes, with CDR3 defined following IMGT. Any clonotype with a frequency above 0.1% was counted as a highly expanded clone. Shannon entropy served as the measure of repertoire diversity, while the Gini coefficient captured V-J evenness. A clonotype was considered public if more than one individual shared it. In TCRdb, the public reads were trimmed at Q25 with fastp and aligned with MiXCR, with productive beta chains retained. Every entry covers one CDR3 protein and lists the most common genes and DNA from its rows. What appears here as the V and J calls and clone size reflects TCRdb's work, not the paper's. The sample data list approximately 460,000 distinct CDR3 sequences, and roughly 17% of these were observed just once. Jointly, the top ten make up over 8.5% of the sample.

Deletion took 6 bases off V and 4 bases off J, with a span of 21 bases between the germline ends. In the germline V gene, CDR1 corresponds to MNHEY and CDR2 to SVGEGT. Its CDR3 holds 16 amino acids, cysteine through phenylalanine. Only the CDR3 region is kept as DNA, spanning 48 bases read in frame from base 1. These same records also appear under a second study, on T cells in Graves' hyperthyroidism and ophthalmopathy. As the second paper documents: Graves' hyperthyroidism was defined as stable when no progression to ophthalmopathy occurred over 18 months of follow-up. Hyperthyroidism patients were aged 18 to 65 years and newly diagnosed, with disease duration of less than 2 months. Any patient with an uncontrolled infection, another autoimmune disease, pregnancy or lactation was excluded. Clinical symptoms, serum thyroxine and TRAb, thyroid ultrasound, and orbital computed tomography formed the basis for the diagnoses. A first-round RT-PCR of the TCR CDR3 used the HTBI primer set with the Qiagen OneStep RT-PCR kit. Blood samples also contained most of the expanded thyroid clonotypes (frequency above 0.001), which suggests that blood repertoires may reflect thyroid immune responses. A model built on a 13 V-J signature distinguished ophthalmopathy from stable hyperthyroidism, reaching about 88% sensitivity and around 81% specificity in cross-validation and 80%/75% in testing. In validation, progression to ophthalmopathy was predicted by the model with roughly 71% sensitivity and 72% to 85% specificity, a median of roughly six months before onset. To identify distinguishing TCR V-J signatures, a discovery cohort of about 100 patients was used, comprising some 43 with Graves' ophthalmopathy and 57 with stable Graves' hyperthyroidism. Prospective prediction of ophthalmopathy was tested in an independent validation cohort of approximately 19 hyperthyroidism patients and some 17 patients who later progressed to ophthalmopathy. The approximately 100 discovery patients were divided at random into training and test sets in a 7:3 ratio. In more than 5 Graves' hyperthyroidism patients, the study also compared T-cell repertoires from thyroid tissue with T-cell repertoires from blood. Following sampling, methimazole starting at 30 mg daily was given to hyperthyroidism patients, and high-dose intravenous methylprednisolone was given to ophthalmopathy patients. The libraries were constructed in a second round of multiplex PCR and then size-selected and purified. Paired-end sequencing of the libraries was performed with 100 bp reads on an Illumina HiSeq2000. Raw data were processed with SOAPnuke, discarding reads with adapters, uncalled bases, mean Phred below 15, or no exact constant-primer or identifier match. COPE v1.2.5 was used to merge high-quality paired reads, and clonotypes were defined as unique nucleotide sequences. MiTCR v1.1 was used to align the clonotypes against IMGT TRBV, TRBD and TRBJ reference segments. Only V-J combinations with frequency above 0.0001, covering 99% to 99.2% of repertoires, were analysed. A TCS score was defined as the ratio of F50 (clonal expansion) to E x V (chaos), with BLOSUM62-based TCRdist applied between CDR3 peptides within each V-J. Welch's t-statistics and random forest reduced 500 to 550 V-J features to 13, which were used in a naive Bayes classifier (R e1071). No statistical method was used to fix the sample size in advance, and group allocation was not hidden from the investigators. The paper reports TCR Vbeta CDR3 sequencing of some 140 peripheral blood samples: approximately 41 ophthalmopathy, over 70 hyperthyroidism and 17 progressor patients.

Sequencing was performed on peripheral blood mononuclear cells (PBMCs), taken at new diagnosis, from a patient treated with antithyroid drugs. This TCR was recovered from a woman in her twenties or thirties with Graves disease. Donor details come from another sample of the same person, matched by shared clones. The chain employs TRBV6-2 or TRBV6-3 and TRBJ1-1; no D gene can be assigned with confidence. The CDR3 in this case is CASRTQRSPSGTEAFF. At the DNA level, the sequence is TGTGCCAGCAGAACCCAACGGAGCCCTAGTGGCACTGAAGCTTTCTTT.